The T cell receptor (beta chain) described here comes from a study of T cell responses to AZD1222 COVID-19 vaccine. Broader study findings: Repertoires were obtained solely post-peak T cell response.

Notes on this clone: Its antigen is as yet unknown.

The data were produced by immunoSEQ multiplex PCR, yet TCRdb's version contains in-frame clones alone and is incomplete. The sample records some 120,000 clones, roughly nine tenths being singletons. Trimming pared 0 bases from V and 8 bases from J, leaving 19 bases between. The CDR3 extends over 15 amino acids. Germline V gene sequence: CDR1 GTSNPN, CDR2 SVGIG (reference sequence). The sequence derives from an adult who received the AZD1222 COVID-19 vaccine. The gene calls are TRBV30 and TRBJ1-2; possible D gene TRBD1, 5 bases. The sample in question was peripheral blood, obtained 28 days after the second AZD1222 dose. In DNA form, the CDR3 reads TGTGCCTGGAGTGTCCGCCTCGGGGGAGCGCCAGGCTACACCTTC. Encoded protein: CAWSVRLGGAPGYTF.